The rows below give T cell receptor beta chains drawn from one sample of a study of vaccination and CD4 T cells after COVID-19. Their antigens remain unidentified. MiXCR, applied by TCRdb to the PCR reads, yields one record per CDR3 protein. This sample has several thousand distinct CDR3 sequences; approximately 37% occur once, and the top ten carry under 45%. Sample: CD4+ T cells from blood, cultured in vitro. The receptors come from a human donor in good health. The CDR3 runs from the conserved cysteine through the conserved F or W. The D gene is left open where the match is weak. Not every row has a clone size; where given, it reads once, few, many or a size class.

TRBJ2-7,TRBV27,TRBD2,few,CASSLAGGRAQYF,TGTGCCAGCAGTTTAGCGGGAGGCAGGGCTCAGTACTTC
TRBJ1-1,TRBV18,NA,NA,CASSPQGTLLDTEAFF,TGTGCCAGCTCACCACAGGGGACCCTGCTGGACACTGAAGCTTTCTTT
TRBJ1-2,TRBV18,NA,NA,CASSSNNYGYTF,TGTGCCAGCTCATCAAACAATTATGGCTACACCTTC
TRBJ1-1,TRBV19,NA,NA,CASSIPGVNTEAFF,TGTGCCAGTAGTATACCAGGAGTTAACACTGAAGCTTTCTTT
TRBJ1-1,TRBV6-1,TRBD1,NA,CASRSTGGAGTEAFF,TGTGCCAGCAGGTCCACAGGGGGCGCGGGAACTGAAGCTTTCTTT
TRBJ2-7,TRBV6-1,TRBD2,NA,CASRGGVGSYEQYF,TGTGCCAGCAGGGGAGGGGTCGGATCCTACGAGCAGTACTTC
TRBJ2-7,TRBV6-5,NA,NA,CASSFTRKGPSSYEQYF,TGTGCCAGCAGTTTCACGCGTAAGGGCCCAAGCTCCTACGAGCAGTACTTC
TRBJ2-7,TRBV21-1,NA,NA,CASSKGRTGGCEQYF,TGTGCCAGCAGCAAAGGTCGGACAGGGGGCTGCGAGCAGTACTTC
TRBJ1-5,TRBV9,NA,NA,CASSVEGKRNQPQHF,TGTGCCAGCAGCGTAGAGGGGAAGCGCAATCAGCCCCAGCATTTT
TRBJ2-1,TRBV10-1,TRBD2,NA,CASSDPRGAGYEQFF,TGCGCCAGCAGTGATCCGCGGGGGGCCGGGTATGAGCAGTTCTTC
TRBJ1-5,TRBV7-9,NA,NA,CASSSRERNQPQHF,TGTGCCAGCAGCTCCAGGGAACGCAATCAGCCCCAGCATTTT
TRBJ2-5,TRBV7-2,NA,few,CASSLVGGQETQYF,TGTGCCAGCAGCTTGGTCGGGGGACAAGAGACCCAGTACTTC
TRBJ2-7,TRBV6-1,NA,NA,CASSLHSEQYF,TGTGCCAGCAGTCTCCACAGCGAGCAGTACTTC
TRBJ1-4,TRBV20-1,NA,NA,CSARDLRDATNEKLFF,TGCAGTGCTAGAGATCTAAGGGATGCAACTAATGAAAAACTGTTTTTT
TRBJ1-3,TRBV20-1,NA,NA,CSASRAQGNTIYF,TGCAGTGCTAGTAGGGCTCAAGGAAACACCATATATTTT
TRBJ1-4,TRBV15,NA,NA,CATSKTGGTTAGEKLFF,TGTGCCACCAGCAAAACAGGCGGCACCACCGCTGGTGAAAAACTGTTTTTT
TRBJ1-5,TRBV6-1,TRBD1,once,CASRHNRDRDYQPQHF,TGTGCCAGCAGGCACAACCGGGACAGGGATTATCAGCCCCAGCATTTT
TRBJ1-2,TRBV4-2,NA,NA,CASSQLSGDYGYGYTF,TGTGCCAGCAGCCAATTGTCAGGGGACTATGGCTATGGCTACACCTTC
TRBJ2-1,TRBV7-3,NA,NA,CASSGVSGNEQFF,TGTGCCAGCTCAGGGGTTAGTGGCAATGAGCAGTTCTTC
TRBJ1-6,TRBV5-8,NA,NA,CASSLLPGASSNSPLHF,TGTGCCAGCAGCTTGTTGCCAGGGGCCTCATCTAATTCACCCCTCCACTTT
TRBJ2-3,TRBV20-1,NA,once,CSAPLSTDTQYF,TGCAGTGCACCTTTAAGCACAGATACGCAGTATTTT
TRBJ1-3,TRBV6-1,TRBD1,NA,CASTLDRGVGNTIYF,TGTGCCAGCACCCTTGACAGGGGTGTAGGAAACACCATATATTTT
TRBJ2-7,TRBV6-5,NA,NA,CASSYTYEQYF,TGTGCCAGCAGTTATACCTACGAGCAGTACTTC
TRBJ2-7,TRBV7-2,TRBD2,NA,CASSFQGSGNYEQYF,TGTGCCAGCAGTTTCCAGGGTAGCGGGAACTACGAGCAGTACTTC
TRBJ1-1,TRBV7-2,NA,NA,CASSRMLGSGIGAFF,TGTGCCAGCAGCCGTATGTTGGGATCGGGAATTGGAGCTTTCTTT
TRBJ1-1,TRBV20-1,TRBD1,NA,CSASPPQGVTEAFF,TGCAGTGCTAGCCCCCCCCAGGGGGTCACTGAAGCTTTCTTT
TRBJ1-2,TRBV9,NA,NA,CASSVETYGPYGYTF,TGTGCCAGCAGCGTAGAGACGTACGGCCCTTATGGCTACACCTTC
TRBJ1-1,TRBV9,NA,NA,CASSGQQEGVTEAFF,TGTGCCAGCAGCGGCCAACAGGAAGGGGTCACTGAAGCTTTCTTT
TRBJ2-1,TRBV5-1,NA,NA,CASSLGTDYNEQFF,TGCGCCAGCAGCTTGGGTACAGACTACAATGAGCAGTTCTTC
TRBJ2-2,TRBV10-2,NA,NA,CASRVLGELFF,TGCGCCAGCAGGGTTCTTGGGGAGCTGTTTTTT
TRBJ1-2,TRBV20-1,NA,NA,CSARDPPRNGYTF,TGCAGTGCTAGAGATCCCCCTCGGAATGGCTACACCTTC
TRBJ2-3,TRBV6-1,TRBD2,few,CASSRGGLAGGSTDTQYF,TGTGCCAGCAGTCGTGGGGGCCTAGCGGGGGGTAGCACAGATACGCAGTATTTT
TRBJ1-5,TRBV20-1,NA,few,CSARMAGRVNQPQHF,TGCAGTGCTAGGATGGCAGGGCGGGTAAATCAGCCCCAGCATTTT
TRBJ2-7,TRBV6-1,TRBD2,NA,CASSASGYEQYF,TGTGCCAGCAGTGCTAGCGGCTACGAGCAGTACTTC
TRBJ1-2,TRBV7-2,NA,few,CASSRSVWGLSYGYTF,TGTGCCAGCAGTCGATCGGTCTGGGGGTTGTCTTATGGCTACACCTTC
TRBJ1-2,TRBV27,NA,few,CASSLLGINGYTF,TGTGCCAGCAGTTTATTAGGCATCAATGGCTACACCTTC
TRBJ1-2,TRBV5-1,NA,NA,CASSLDRVGGYTF,TGCGCCAGCAGCTTGGACAGGGTTGGTGGCTACACCTTC
TRBJ2-2,TRBV24-1,TRBD1,NA,CATSDPGGADSAGELFF,TGTGCCACCAGTGATCCAGGGGGCGCAGATTCGGCCGGGGAGCTGTTTTTT
TRBJ2-7,TRBV10-1,TRBD2,NA,CASSESTSGGYEQYF,TGCGCCAGCAGTGAGTCGACTAGCGGGGGCTACGAGCAGTACTTC
TRBJ1-5,TRBV7-9,TRBD1,few,CASSLQGASNQPQHF,TGTGCCAGCAGCTTACAGGGGGCAAGCAATCAGCCCCAGCATTTT
TRBJ2-7,TRBV30,TRBD1,NA,CAWGLQGAGEQYF,TGTGCCTGGGGTCTTCAGGGGGCCGGAGAGCAGTACTTC
TRBJ2-5,TRBV6-5,NA,NA,CASSYFPTQETQYF,TGTGCCAGCAGTTACTTCCCCACGCAAGAGACCCAGTACTTC
TRBJ1-1,TRBV2,NA,few,CARGSGMIMNTEAFF,TGTGCCAGGGGTTCCGGGATGATCATGAACACTGAAGCTTTCTTT
TRBJ1-5,TRBV6-1,TRBD1,NA,CASSLGQAVQPQHF,TGTGCCAGCAGTCTTGGACAGGCGGTTCAGCCCCAGCATTTT
TRBJ1-2,TRBV20-1,NA,NA,CSGGGWIYGYTF,TGCAGCGGAGGGGGTTGGATCTATGGCTACACCTTC